A selection of T cell receptor beta chains follows, all from one sample in a study of PD-L1 blockade in urothelial cancer. Libraries were prepared by immunoSEQ multiplex PCR; TCRdb keeps only in-frame clonotypes and omits some of them. The sample includes under 70,000 clones, 88% of them seen just once. This material consisted of PBMCs, taken around atezolizumab (anti-PD-L1) treatment. The source is a man aged 60-69 years with urothelial cancer. CDR3s leave out the opening cysteine and the closing phenylalanine or tryptophan.

cdr3_aa,j_call,v_call
ASSRLIQGAPEAF,TRBJ1-1,TRBV5-1
ASSLVLTGGGLDTQY,TRBJ2-3,TRBV11-2
SVIPEETQY,TRBJ2-5,TRBV29-1
SCTANYGYT,TRBJ1-2,TRBV29-1
ATSRDRTGGLREQY,TRBJ2-7,TRBV15
ASSSPGGGGVDYGYT,TRBJ1-2,TRBV5-6
ASRLSGFSSYEQY,TRBJ2-7,TRBV27
ASSEFGTQNTEAF,TRBJ1-1,TRBV2
ASKWTETYEQY,TRBJ2-7,TRBV2
ASSLWTSGGAGEQF,TRBJ2-1,TRBV27
ASSADTNSGANVLT,TRBJ2-6,TRBV9
ASSVRTGVTNGYT,TRBJ1-2,TRBV9
ASSLRNYGYT,TRBJ1-2,TRBV11-2
ASRELGNTIY,TRBJ1-3,TRBV2
SVGTNYNQPQH,TRBJ1-5,TRBV29-1
ASARDPGPDTQY,TRBJ2-3,TRBV5-4
AISESREQY,TRBJ2-7,TRBV10-3
ASSDRDRGLYGYT,TRBJ1-2,TRBV25-1
ASSRTQGPTEAF,TRBJ1-1,TRBV7-8
AIRSGTGSYEQY,TRBJ2-7,TRBV10-3
ASSARVAVTGELF,TRBJ2-2,TRBV11-1
ASSQDNGLAGGPRNIQY,TRBJ2-4,TRBV14
ASGTRDIFNYGYT,TRBJ1-2,TRBV7-9
ASSRGQRMNTEAF,TRBJ1-1,TRBV19
ASRLPGQGKTQY,TRBJ2-5,TRBV5-4
ASSFEEGIYEQY,TRBJ2-7,TRBV28
AWSIQDNQPQH,TRBJ1-5,TRBV30
ASSRTLYNSPLH,TRBJ1-6,TRBV14
ASSVDLTDYGKLF,TRBJ1-4,TRBV6-1
ASSYSSTGPLTEAF,TRBJ1-1,TRBV6-5
ASSLRGDQPQH,TRBJ1-5,TRBV7-6
ASSWRRSYEQY,TRBJ2-7,TRBV6-5
ATRGSGYNEQF,TRBJ2-1,TRBV10-1
ASSQDGRVGIQY,TRBJ2-4,TRBV4-1
ASSPGLGGEETQY,TRBJ2-5,TRBV5-1
ASSPTGELETQY,TRBJ2-5,TRBV11-2
ASSFSGASTDTQY,TRBJ2-3,TRBV5-4
ATSRDAGYEQF,TRBJ2-1,TRBV15
ASSQRVAGGLEETQY,TRBJ2-5,TRBV4-1
ASSPPPRPGGYEQY,TRBJ2-7,TRBV28